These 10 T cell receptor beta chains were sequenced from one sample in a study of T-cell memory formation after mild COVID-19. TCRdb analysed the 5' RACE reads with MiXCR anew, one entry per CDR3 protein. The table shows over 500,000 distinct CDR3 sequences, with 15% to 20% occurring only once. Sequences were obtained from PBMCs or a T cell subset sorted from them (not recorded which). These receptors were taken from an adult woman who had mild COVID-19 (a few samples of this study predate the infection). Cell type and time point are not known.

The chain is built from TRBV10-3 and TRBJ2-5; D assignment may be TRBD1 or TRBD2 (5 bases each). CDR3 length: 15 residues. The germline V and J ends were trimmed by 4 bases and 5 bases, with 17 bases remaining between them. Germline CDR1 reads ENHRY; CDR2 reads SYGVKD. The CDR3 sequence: CAISALDTRRETQYF. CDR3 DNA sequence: TGTGCCATCAGTGCATTGGACACTAGACGGGAGACCCAGTACTTC.

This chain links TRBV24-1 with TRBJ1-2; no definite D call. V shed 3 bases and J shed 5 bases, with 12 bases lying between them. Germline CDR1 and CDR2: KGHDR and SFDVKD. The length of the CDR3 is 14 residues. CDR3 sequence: CATSDLEGQYGYTF. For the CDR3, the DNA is TGTGCCACCAGTGATCTGGAGGGTCAGTATGGCTACACCTTC.

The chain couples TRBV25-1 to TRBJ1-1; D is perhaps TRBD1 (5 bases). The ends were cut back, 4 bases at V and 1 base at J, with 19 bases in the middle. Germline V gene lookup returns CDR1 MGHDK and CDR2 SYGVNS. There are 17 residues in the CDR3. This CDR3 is CASSVVGRGRANTEAFF. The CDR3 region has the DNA TGTGCCAGCAGTGTAGTTGGCCGGGGGAGGGCGAACACTGAAGCTTTCTTT.

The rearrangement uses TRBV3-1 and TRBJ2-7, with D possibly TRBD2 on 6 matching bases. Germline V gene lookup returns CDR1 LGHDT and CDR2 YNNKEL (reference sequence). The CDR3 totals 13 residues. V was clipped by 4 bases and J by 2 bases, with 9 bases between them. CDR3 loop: CASSRGVPYEQYF. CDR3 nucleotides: TGTGCCAGCAGCCGGGGGGTCCCCTACGAGCAGTACTTC.

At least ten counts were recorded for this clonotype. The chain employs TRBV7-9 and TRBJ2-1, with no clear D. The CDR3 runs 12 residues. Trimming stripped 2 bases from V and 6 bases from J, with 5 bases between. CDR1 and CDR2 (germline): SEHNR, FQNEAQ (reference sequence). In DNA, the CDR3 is TGTGCCAGCAGCTTATTCAGCAATGAGCAGTTCTTC. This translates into CASSLFSNEQFF.

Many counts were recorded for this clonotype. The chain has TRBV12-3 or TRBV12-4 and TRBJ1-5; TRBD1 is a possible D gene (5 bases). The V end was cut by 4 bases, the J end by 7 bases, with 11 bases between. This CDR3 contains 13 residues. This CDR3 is CASSSGSLQPQHF. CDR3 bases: TGTGCCAGCAGTTCAGGGTCCCTCCAGCCCCAGCATTTT.

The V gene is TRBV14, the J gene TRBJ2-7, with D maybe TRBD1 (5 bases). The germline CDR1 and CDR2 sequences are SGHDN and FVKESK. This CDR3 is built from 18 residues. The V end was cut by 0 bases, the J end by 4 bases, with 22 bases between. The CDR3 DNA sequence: TGTGCCAGCAGCCAAGATTGGGCAGGGAATGGATGGGGTTACGAGCAGTACTTC. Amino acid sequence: CASSQDWAGNGWGYEQYF.

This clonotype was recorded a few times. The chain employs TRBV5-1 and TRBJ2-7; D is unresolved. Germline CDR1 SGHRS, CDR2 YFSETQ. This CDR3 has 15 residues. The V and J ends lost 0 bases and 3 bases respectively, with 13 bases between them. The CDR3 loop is CASSLAPDRSYEQYF. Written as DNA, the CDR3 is TGCGCCAGCAGCTTGGCCCCCGATAGGAGCTACGAGCAGTACTTC.

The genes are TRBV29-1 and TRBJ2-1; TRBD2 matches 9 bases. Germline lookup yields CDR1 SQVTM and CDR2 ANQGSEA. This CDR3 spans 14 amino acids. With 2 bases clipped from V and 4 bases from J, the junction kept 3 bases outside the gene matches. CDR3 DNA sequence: TGCAGCGTTGAACCTAGCGGGACTTACAATGAGCAGTTCTTC. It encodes CSVEPSGTYNEQFF.

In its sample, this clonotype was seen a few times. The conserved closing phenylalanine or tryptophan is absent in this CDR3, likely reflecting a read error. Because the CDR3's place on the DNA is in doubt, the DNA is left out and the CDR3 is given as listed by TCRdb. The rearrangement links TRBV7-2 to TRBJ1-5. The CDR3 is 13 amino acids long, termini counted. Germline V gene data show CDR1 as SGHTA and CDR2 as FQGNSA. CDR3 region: CASSRSPGSNQPL.